Below, 21 T cell receptor beta chains from the same sample are listed, as sequenced in a study of radiotherapy plus CTLA-4 blockade in lung cancer. The method was immunoSEQ multiplex PCR; TCRdb's version includes in-frame clones alone and lacks a portion of them. This table holds 65,000 to 90,000 clones, more than 75% found once. Specimen: peripheral blood, collected from a patient treated with radiotherapy plus ipilimumab. The receptors stem from a human donor with non-small cell lung cancer that progressed on radiotherapy plus ipilimumab.

V and J are TRBV6-4 and TRBJ2-1, with 8 bases lining up with TRBD1. CDR3 length: 16 amino acids. The germline V gene encodes CDR1 MRHNA and CDR2 SNTAGT. Losses at the gene ends were 6 bases for V and 6 bases for J; bases not matched to a gene: 13. CDR3 in DNA: TGTGCCAGCAGCCTCACGTTAACAGGGGGTTTCAATGAGCAGTTCTTC. This codes for CASSLTLTGGFNEQFF.

The V gene is TRBV30, the J gene TRBJ1-2; D may be TRBD1 (5 bases). This CDR3 has 13 amino acids. Germline CDR1 and CDR2: GTSNPN and SVGIG (reference sequence). The V and J ends lost 4 bases and 5 bases respectively, with 14 bases between them. CDR3 DNA: TGTGCCTGGAACCCAACAGGAGTTTATGGCTACACCTTC. Protein: CAWNPTGVYGYTF. Drawing the rest from reference TRBV30 and TRBJ1-2, the complete variable domain is SQTIHQWPATLVQPVGSPLSLECTVEGTSNPNLYWYRQAAGRGLQLLFYSVGIGQISSEVPQNLSASRPQDRQFILSSKKLLLSDSGFYLCAWNPTGVYGYTFGSGTRLTVV.

J is TRBJ1-1 and V is TRBV4-1; no reliable D call. CDR1 is MGHRA and CDR2 is YSYEKL in the germline V gene. V lost 3 bases and J 11 bases, leaving 19 bases between the germline ends. The CDR3 contains 14 residues. The CDR3 region is CASSQGDRGIRAFF. CDR3 bases: TGCGCCAGCAGCCAGGGCGACCGAGGGATTCGGGCTTTCTTT.

The genes are TRBV11-3 and TRBJ2-7, with TRBD1 matching over 10 bases. CDR3 size: 20 residues. Germline CDR1 reads SGHNT; CDR2 reads YENEEA. Trimming at V came to 0 bases and at J to 2 bases, leaving 16 bases not matched to a gene. This CDR3 reads CASSLDKPTGGFSSAYEQYV. The CDR3 coding sequence is TGTGCCAGCAGCTTAGATAAACCGACAGGGGGCTTTTCGTCAGCCTACGAGCAGTACGTC.

The gene calls are TRBV11-2 and TRBJ1-1, with D possibly TRBD1 on 5 matching bases. Trimming took off 4 bases at V and 1 base at J, with 10 bases between the two ends. The germline V gene encodes CDR1 SGHAT and CDR2 FQNNGV. The CDR3 covers 14 residues. The CDR3 DNA reads as TGTGCCAGCAGCTCGGGCGGGGGGAACACTGAAGCTTTCTTT. Encoded protein: CASSSGGGNTEAFF.

The rearrangement uses TRBV6-1 and TRBJ1-1; D is ambiguous. V dropped 9 bases and J dropped 4 bases, with 15 bases sitting between them. This CDR3 has 13 residues. CDR1 MNHNS and CDR2 SASEGT come from the germline V gene. The CDR3 region is CASDGKGGTEAFF. The CDR3 coding sequence is TGTGCCAGTGACGGGAAGGGTGGCACTGAAGCTTTCTTT.

The count of this clone is one. The J gene is TRBJ2-2, the V gene TRBV5-5; D gene ambiguous. CDR1 SGHKS and CDR2 YYEKEE come from the germline V gene (reference sequence). CDR3 size: 15 residues. V lost 0 bases to trimming and J lost 6 bases, with 12 bases between them. DNA of the CDR3: TGTGCCAGCAGCTTGGGACCGTTAGGGCCCGGGGAGCTGTTTTTT. It is translated as CASSLGPLGPGELFF.

The rearrangement joins TRBV7-9 to TRBJ1-1; D gene unclear. V gave up 2 bases and J gave up 0 bases, with 13 bases separating them. The CDR3 spans 16 residues. Germline V gene lookup returns CDR1 SEHNR and CDR2 FQNEAQ (reference sequence). Here the CDR3 reads CASSLWPGRMNTEAFF. For the CDR3, the DNA is TGTGCCAGCAGCTTATGGCCCGGACGGATGAACACTGAAGCTTTCTTT. The variable domain in full, with the rest retrieved from reference TRBV7-9 and TRBJ1-1, is DTGVSQNPRHKITKRGQNVTFRCDPISEHNRLYWYRQTLGQGPEFLTYFQNEAQLEKSRLLSDRFSAERPKGSFSTLEIQRTEQGDSAMYLCASSLWPGRMNTEAFFGQGTRLTVV.

The chain uses TRBV7-2 and TRBJ2-5; D tentatively fits TRBD1 or TRBD2 (6 bases each). V gave up 1 base and J gave up 4 bases, with 10 bases separating them. CDR1 is SGHTA, CDR2 FQGNSA, per germline. The CDR3 totals 14 residues. The CDR3 spells CASSLVGGRETQYF. In DNA form, the CDR3 reads TGTGCCAGCAGCTTAGTAGGGGGGAGAGAGACCCAGTACTTC. The full variable domain, in which reference TRBV7-2 and TRBJ2-5 provide the parts outside the CDR3, is GAGVSQSPSNKVTEKGKDVELRCDPISGHTALYWYRQSLGQGLEFLIYFQGNSAPDKSGLPSDRFSAERTGGSVSTLTIQRTQQEDSAVYLCASSLVGGRETQYFGPGTRLLVL.

The V gene is TRBV6-1, the J gene TRBJ2-1; D gene unclear. V dropped 2 bases and J dropped 7 bases, with 12 bases sitting between them. The CDR3 contains 14 residues. CDR1 and CDR2 (germline): MNHNS, SASEGT. CDR3 in DNA: TGTGCCAGCAGTGAATCTGGCAGTAGGAATGAGCAGTTCTTC. Translated, it gives CASSESGSRNEQFF.

This chain uses TRBV30 with TRBJ2-3, with D unresolved. Deletions cut 0 bases from V and 0 bases from J, with 7 bases between. Germline assignment: CDR1 GTSNPN and CDR2 SVGIG (reference sequence). The CDR3 extends over 14 amino acids. The CDR3, as DNA: TGTGCCTGGAGTGTCGGTCAGAGCACAGATACGCAGTATTTT. Translated: CAWSVGQSTDTQYF.

J is TRBJ1-1 and V is TRBV20-1, with no clear D. V was trimmed by 3 bases and J by 11 bases, leaving 13 bases between them. Germline V CDR1 and CDR2: DFQATT, SNEGSKA (reference sequence). CDR3 size: 11 residues. Here the CDR3 reads CSASSGNEAFF. In DNA, the CDR3 is TGCAGTGCTAGTTCCGGTAATGAGGCTTTCTTT.

This chain uses TRBV30 with TRBJ1-5; D ambiguous. The CDR3 covers 13 residues. Germline assignment: CDR1 GTSNPN and CDR2 SVGIG (reference sequence). V was clipped by 6 bases and J by 3 bases, with 12 bases between them. This chain's CDR3 is CACTDRLNQPQHF. The CDR3 region has the DNA TGTGCCTGCACGGACCGACTCAATCAGCCCCAGCATTTT.

The chain has TRBV27 and TRBJ1-6; no definite D call. Germline V gene lookup returns CDR1 MNHEY and CDR2 SMNVEV (reference sequence). The V end lost 2 bases, the J end lost 8 bases, and 7 bases lay between the germline ends. The CDR3 contains 13 residues. The CDR3 loop is CASSLGTDSPLHF. CDR3 in DNA: TGTGCCAGCAGTTTAGGAACAGATTCACCCCTCCACTTT.

This clone was detected once. In DNA form, the CDR3 reads TGCGCCAGCCCTAATAAGACAGGGGGAAGGGAAGCCAAAAACATTCAGTACTTC. It encodes CASPNKTGGREAKNIQYF. J is TRBJ2-4 and V is TRBV4-1; TRBD1 aligns across 9 bases. The junction had 14 bases not matched to a gene; V was cut back by 8 bases and J by 0 bases. This CDR3 is 18 amino acids long. The germline CDR1 and CDR2 sequences are MGHRA and YSYEKL.

CDR3 residues: CASSDATGTWAKNIQYF. The CDR3 nucleotides read TGTGCCAGCAGTGACGCGACAGGGACGTGGGCCAAAAACATTCAGTACTTC. V gene TRBV2 combines with J gene TRBJ2-4; 7 bases agree with TRBD1. Trimming removed 3 bases from V and 1 base from J; junction bases left unmatched: 9. CDR3 length equals 17 residues. Germline V gene sequence: CDR1 SNHLY, CDR2 FYNNEI.

In this sample, this clone turned up a few times. The chain's CDR3 is CASSLVTQGSGIEQYF. CDR3 nucleotide sequence: TGCGCCAGCAGCCTGGTAACACAGGGGAGCGGAATCGAGCAGTACTTC. V is TRBV4-1 and J is TRBJ2-7; 7 positions match TRBD1. The CDR3 is 16 amino acids. Germline values: CDR1 MGHRA, CDR2 YSYEKL. The junction had 15 bases not matched to a gene; V was cut back by 4 bases and J by 6 bases.

The chain couples TRBV6-1 to TRBJ2-1; 13 bases are a match to TRBD2. CDR1 and CDR2 from the germline V gene are MNHNS and SASEGT. The CDR3 totals 17 residues. V lost 0 bases, J lost 4 bases, and 3 bases stayed unmatched. The DNA of the CDR3 is TGTGCCAGCAGTGAAGCCCCGGGACTAGCGGGGTACAATGAGCAGTTCTTC. Translating gives CASSEAPGLAGYNEQFF.

The CDR3 coding sequence is TGTGCCAGCAGTTACTCGGTTGGGCTGGATACGCAGTATTTT. It codes for CASSYSVGLDTQYF. The V and J genes are TRBV6-5 and TRBJ2-3; D remains unclear. Germline V lookup: CDR1 MNHEY, CDR2 SVGAGI. CDR3 size: 14 residues. V was shortened by 0 bases and J by 6 bases, with 10 bases between the two germline ends.

V usage is TRBV11-2 and J usage is TRBJ2-7, with 9 bases identical to TRBD2. There are 18 residues in the CDR3. Per germline, CDR1 SGHAT and CDR2 FQNNGV. Trimming removed 4 bases from V and 1 base from J; junction bases left unmatched: 14. CDR3 amino acids: CASSSSPWGGRESYEQYV. The CDR3 region has the DNA TGTGCCAGCAGCTCAAGCCCGTGGGGCGGGAGGGAATCCTACGAGCAGTACGTC.

The CDR3 sequence is CASSLDIRGREQFF. The DNA for the CDR3 is TGTGCCAGCAGTTTAGACATAAGAGGTCGTGAGCAGTTCTTC. The chain carries TRBV27 and TRBJ2-1; no definite D call. V was trimmed by 2 bases and J by 9 bases, leaving 14 bases between them. Germline CDR1 and CDR2: MNHEY and SMNVEV (reference sequence). The CDR3 spans 14 residues.